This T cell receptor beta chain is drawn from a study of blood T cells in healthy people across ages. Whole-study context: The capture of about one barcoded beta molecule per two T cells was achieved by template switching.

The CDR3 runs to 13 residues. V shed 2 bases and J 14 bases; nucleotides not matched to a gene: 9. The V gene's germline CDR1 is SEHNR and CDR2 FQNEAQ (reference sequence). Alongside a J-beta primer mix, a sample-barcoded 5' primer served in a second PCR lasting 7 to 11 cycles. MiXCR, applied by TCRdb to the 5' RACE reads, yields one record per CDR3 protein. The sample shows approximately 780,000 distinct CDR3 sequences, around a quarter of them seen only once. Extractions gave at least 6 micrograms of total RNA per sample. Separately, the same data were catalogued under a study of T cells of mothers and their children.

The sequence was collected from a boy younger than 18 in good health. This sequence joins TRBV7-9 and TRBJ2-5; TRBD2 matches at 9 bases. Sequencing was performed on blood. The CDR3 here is CASSLRGGGAPYF. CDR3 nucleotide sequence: TGTGCCAGCAGCTTACGTGGCGGGGGGGCCCCTTACTTC.